This TCR beta chain was identified in a study of blood T cell dynamics during melanoma immunotherapy. Germline loops: CDR1 LNHDA, CDR2 SQIVND (reference sequence). This CDR3 has 15 residues. V shed 5 bases and J 3 bases; nucleotides not matched to a gene: 5. Time point noted: pre-treatment baseline. Here immunoSEQ multiplex PCR was the method, and the copy in TCRdb shows in-frame clones only, minus some. The top ten hold approximately 1.1% of the sample, which has about 22,000 clones, over 85% seen once. This receptor was identified in a human donor with melanoma. The chain uses TRBV19 and TRBJ2-2; TRBD2 aligns across 8 bases. This specimen was blood, taken from a patient treated with checkpoint blockade. The CDR3 DNA is TGTGCCAGTAGTCTCGGGGGGGGCGACACCGGGGAGCTGTTTTTT. As protein: CASSLGGGDTGELFF.